Sequencing of this TCR beta chain was carried out in a study of cytomegalovirus exposure and HLA in healthy donors. Overall study context: Within the Caucasian-associated ancestry cluster were roughly 79% of the approximately 400 genotyped donors. General observations from the study: The majority of CMV-associated TCR beta chains were reported as apparently HLA-restricted in a later analysis.

Primers for the PCR totalled 60 Vbeta and 13 Jbeta. The data were produced by immunoSEQ multiplex PCR, yet TCRdb's version contains in-frame clones alone and is incomplete. Seen here are fewer than 150,000 clones, roughly three quarters observed once, and the top ten hold 3.1%. Concerning this clone itself: Its antigen is not identified.

The sequence was obtained from a man aged 35 to 55 in good health and CMV-seronegative. Sequencing input: PBMCs.

Here the CDR3 DNA reads TGCAGCGTTTTACTTCCAACTAATGAAAAACTGTTTTTT. This sequence encodes CSVLLPTNEKLFF. V gene TRBV29-1 combines with J gene TRBJ1-4, with D unclear. With 5 bases removed from V and 0 bases from J, the gap between germline ends came to 7 bases. The CDR3 extends over 13 amino acids. Germline V gene sequence: CDR1 SQVTM, CDR2 ANQGSEA.